This passage covers 30 T cell receptor beta chains from one sample sequenced in a study of blood T cell repertoires in COVID-19. Measured with immunoSEQ multiplex PCR; TCRdb has only the in-frame clones, and not every one. The sample has over 200,000 clones, just under 90% seen once. Input material: peripheral blood. The receptor set was obtained from a man aged 30 to 39 with COVID-19, enrolled during active disease.

The chain carries TRBV3-1 (or the pseudogene TRBV3-2) and TRBJ2-1; a possible D gene is TRBD1 (5 bases). CDR1 and CDR2 from the germline V gene are LGHDT and YNNKEL (reference sequence). The CDR3 consists of 11 residues. V shed 4 bases and J shed 9 bases, with 7 bases lying between them. The DNA for the CDR3 is TGTGCCAGCAGCCGACAGAGTGAGCAGTTCTTC. This translates into CASSRQSEQFF.

This rearrangement joins TRBV7-9 to TRBJ1-1; the D gene is possibly TRBD1 (6 bases). The V gene lost 1 base and the J gene lost 0 bases, with 12 bases spanning the gap. The CDR3 totals 16 residues. Germline V gene lookup returns CDR1 SEHNR and CDR2 FQNEAQ (reference sequence). CDR3 sequence (DNA): TGTGCCAGCAGCTTAGGACCCGGGACAATGAACACTGAAGCTTTCTTT. Translation gives CASSLGPGTMNTEAFF.

This sequence joins TRBV28 and TRBJ2-6; no clear D. The germline gives CDR1 MDHEN, CDR2 SYDVKM. Trimming cost V 8 bases and J 1 base, with 9 bases left between them. The CDR3 covers 14 residues. CDR3 in amino acids: CASGLKSGANVLTF. CDR3 sequence (DNA): TGTGCCAGCGGCCTTAAATCTGGGGCCAACGTCCTGACTTTC.

V and J are TRBV29-1 and TRBJ1-2; D not resolved. V lost 5 bases to trimming and J lost 7 bases, with 23 bases between them. This CDR3 is built from 15 residues. Germline V gives CDR1 SQVTM, CDR2 ANQGSEA. The CDR3 sequence: CSVPSPSLVRSGYTF. The CDR3, as DNA: TGCAGCGTTCCGAGCCCCTCCCTGGTAAGGAGTGGCTACACCTTC.

V is TRBV9 and J is TRBJ2-1; 7 bases match TRBD2. In germline, CDR1 is SGDLS, CDR2 YYNGEE. The CDR3 runs to 15 residues. V lost 0 bases, J lost 5 bases, and 5 bases stayed unmatched. The CDR3 region is CASSVGPSGNNEQFF. CDR3 sequence (DNA): TGTGCCAGCAGCGTAGGGCCTAGCGGTAACAATGAGCAGTTCTTC.

Turning to this clone: The sample has other DNA sequences that encode this CDR3 too. The chain has TRBV9 and TRBJ1-3; unclear D gene. Germline loops: CDR1 SGDLS, CDR2 YYNGEE. V dropped 0 bases and J dropped 0 bases, with 4 bases sitting between them. The CDR3 is 14 amino acids. CDR3 sequence reads: CASSVGSSGNTIYF. In DNA, the CDR3 is TGTGCCAGCAGCGTAGGGAGCTCTGGAAACACCATATATTTT.

The J gene is TRBJ2-3, the V gene TRBV18; 11 bases are shared with TRBD1. CDR1 KGHSH and CDR2 LQKENI come from the germline V gene. The V segment lost 2 bases and the J segment 5 bases; nucleotides outside the gene matches: 3. CDR3 length: 15 residues. The CDR3 coding sequence is TGTGCCAGCTCACCAGGACAGGGGGCGAGAGATACGCAGTATTTT. Translated: CASSPGQGARDTQYF.

The chain joins TRBV11-2 to TRBJ1-6; D not certain. The CDR3 extends over 18 amino acids. Germline-derived CDR1 and CDR2 are SGHAT and FQNNGV. V was clipped by 2 bases and J by 3 bases, with 17 bases between them. The CDR3 nucleotides are TGTGCCAGCAGCTTAAGATCCCCCTCGCAGTTCTATAATTCACCCCTCCACTTT. Translating it yields CASSLRSPSQFYNSPLHF.

This clone was seen more than once but under ten times. V is TRBV3-1 (or the pseudogene TRBV3-2) and J is TRBJ2-7; TRBD1 agrees at 11 bases. The CDR3 loop spans 16 amino acids. Germline V gene lookup returns CDR1 LGHDT and CDR2 YNNKEL (reference sequence). V lost 1 base and J lost 2; bases outside the gene matches: 4. CDR3 sequence (DNA): TGTGCCAGCAGCCAAGTCCGGGGACAGGGGGCCTACGAGCAGTACTTC. Translated, it gives CASSQVRGQGAYEQYF.

This chain links TRBV27 with TRBJ1-5; D remains ambiguous. The CDR3 is 16 amino acids. V was pared by 0 bases and J by 6 bases, with 15 bases between. The germline V gene encodes CDR1 MNHEY and CDR2 SMNVEV (reference sequence). The CDR3 sequence is CASSLSRETSSQPQHF. The CDR3 DNA follows: TGTGCCAGCAGTTTATCGAGAGAAACGTCAAGTCAGCCCCAGCATTTT.

On this clone: The same CDR3 arises from other DNA sequences in this sample as well. The chain combines TRBV28 with TRBJ2-7; 8 bases line up with TRBD1. CDR1 and CDR2 from the germline V gene are MDHEN and SYDVKM. The length of the CDR3 is 14 residues. Trimming removed 4 bases from V and 2 bases from J; junction bases left unmatched: 4. The CDR3 nucleotides are TGTGCCAGCAGTTCCGGACAGGGACCCTACGAGCAGTACTTC. Translation gives CASSSGQGPYEQYF.

This clone is a singleton in its sample. The CDR3 DNA reads as TGTGCCAGCAGTTCCACAGCTGCCTCTGGAAACACCATATATTTT. As protein: CASSSTAASGNTIYF. The V call is TRBV6-5, the J call TRBJ1-3; the D is unclear. Trimming left V 4 bases short and J 0 bases short, with 10 bases between. The CDR3 has 15 amino acids. Germline loops: CDR1 MNHEY, CDR2 SVGAGI.

The chain employs TRBV3-1 (or the pseudogene TRBV3-2) and TRBJ1-2; perhaps TRBD1 as D (6 bases). CDR1 is LGHDT, CDR2 YNNKEL, per germline (reference sequence). The CDR3 spans 14 residues. The V end lost 2 bases, the J end lost 4 bases, and 11 bases lay between the germline ends. The CDR3 DNA reads TGTGCCAGCAGCCAACAGGGGTCGGGCTATGGCTACACCTTC. It translates to CASSQQGSGYGYTF.

The chain is built from TRBV7-3 and TRBJ1-1; 8 bases map to TRBD1. This CDR3 has 13 amino acids. Trimming took 6 bases from V and 4 from J; bases not matched to a gene: 4. Looked up from germline, CDR1 is SGHTA and CDR2 is FQGTGA. This CDR3 reads CASSYTGGTEAFF. The CDR3 DNA sequence: TGTGCCAGCAGTTATACAGGGGGCACTGAAGCTTTCTTT.

The chain has TRBV11-2 and TRBJ2-3; 12 positions match TRBD2. Germline CDR1 reads SGHAT; CDR2 reads FQNNGV. V lost 4 bases and J lost 2; bases outside the gene matches: 7. The CDR3 has 17 amino acids. CDR3 amino acids: CASSSPGLAGHTDTQYF. CDR3 nucleotide sequence: TGTGCCAGCAGCTCACCGGGACTAGCGGGTCACACAGATACGCAGTATTTT.

The V gene is TRBV10-3, the J gene TRBJ2-1; D possibly corresponds to TRBD2 (6 bases). The CDR3 is 13 amino acids. V was shortened by 5 bases and J by 10 bases, with 15 bases between the two germline ends. Germline lookup yields CDR1 ENHRY and CDR2 SYGVKD. CDR3 coding DNA: TGTGCCATCAGTATAGCGGTATATCAGGAGCAGTTCTTC. This gives the protein CAISIAVYQEQFF.

DNA for the CDR3: TGTGCCAGCAGCTTGGCAGGGGGCCCAAAAGATACGCAGTATTTT. The encoded protein is CASSLAGGPKDTQYF. The V call is TRBV5-5, the J call TRBJ2-3; 8 nucleotides match TRBD1. Trimming at V came to 0 bases and at J to 5 bases, leaving 5 bases not matched to a gene. Germline loops: CDR1 SGHKS, CDR2 YYEKEE (reference sequence). CDR3 size: 15 residues.

The V call is TRBV28, the J call TRBJ2-7; 9 bases match TRBD2. Trimming removed 3 bases from V and 12 bases from J; junction bases left unmatched: 15. CDR1 and CDR2 from the germline V gene are MDHEN and SYDVKM. The CDR3 length is 15 residues. The DNA of the CDR3 is TGTGCCAGCAGTTTGGACCCTCCTCTTGGACTAGCGCCGTACTTC. As protein: CASSLDPPLGLAPYF.

About this clone: The sample contains more than one DNA sequence encoding this CDR3. V usage is TRBV9 and J usage is TRBJ2-3; 11 bases map to TRBD2. There are 15 residues in the CDR3. V lost 4 bases to trimming and J lost 5 bases; unmatched junction nucleotides: 6. Germline V gene data show CDR1 as SGDLS and CDR2 as YYNGEE. Here the CDR3 DNA reads TGTGCCAGCAGCATCCTCGGGACTAGCGGAGATACGCAGTATTTT. Translation: CASSILGTSGDTQYF.

In DNA, the CDR3 is TGTGCCAGCAGACCCGGGACAGGGACGGGTGGCTACACCTTC. Its protein product is CASRPGTGTGGYTF. V usage is TRBV2 and J usage is TRBJ1-2, with 9 bases matching TRBD1. The CDR3 covers 14 residues. Germline lookup yields CDR1 SNHLY and CDR2 FYNNEI. V shed 6 bases, J shed 7 bases, and the junction held 9 bases outside the gene matches.

V gene TRBV5-8 combines with J gene TRBJ1-1, with TRBD1 matching 11 bases. The V segment lost 2 bases and the J segment 7 bases; nucleotides outside the gene matches: 10. Germline CDR1 SGHTS, CDR2 YDEGEE. The CDR3 contains 16 residues. The CDR3 DNA reads as TGTGCCAGCAGCTTATACTTTGGACAGGGGGCGGGTGAAGCTTTCTTT. It specifies CASSLYFGQGAGEAFF.

The chain joins TRBV7-6 to TRBJ2-7; possibly TRBD1 for D (5 bases). The ends were cut back, 5 bases at V and 2 bases at J, with 13 bases in the middle. The CDR3 runs to 14 residues. Looked up from germline, CDR1 is SGHVS and CDR2 is FNYEAQ. The CDR3: CASSPRAGPYEQYF. The CDR3 DNA is TGTGCCAGCAGCCCCCGGGCAGGGCCCTACGAGCAGTACTTC.

The chain uses TRBV28 and TRBJ2-7, with D unresolved. V was shortened by 2 bases and J by 3 bases, with 11 bases between the two germline ends. This CDR3 spans 14 amino acids. CDR1 MDHEN and CDR2 SYDVKM come from the germline V gene. CDR3 sequence reads: CASSLGASRYEQYF. The CDR3 bases are TGTGCCAGCAGTTTAGGCGCTAGTCGCTACGAGCAGTACTTC.

This chain joins TRBV5-4 and TRBJ1-6; 7 nucleotides align to TRBD1. CDR1 is SGHNT, CDR2 YYREEE, per germline (reference sequence). Trimming at V came to 0 bases and at J to 7 bases, leaving 4 bases not matched to a gene. The CDR3 totals 15 residues. This CDR3 is CASSLALRGNSPLHF. As DNA, the CDR3 is TGTGCCAGCAGCTTGGCCCTCAGGGGGAATTCACCCCTCCACTTT.

This sequence joins TRBV9 and TRBJ1-6; D might be TRBD1 (6 bases). This CDR3 spans 15 amino acids. Trimming took 0 bases from V and 9 from J, leaving 13 bases between them. Germline-derived CDR1 and CDR2 are SGDLS and YYNGEE. The CDR3 is CASSVDQGSGSPLHF. The DNA of the CDR3 is TGTGCCAGCAGCGTAGATCAGGGGTCGGGTTCACCCCTCCACTTT.

The V and J genes are TRBV18 and TRBJ1-2; TRBD1 agrees at 9 bases. There are 15 residues in the CDR3. V lost 5 bases, J lost 4 bases, and 8 bases stayed unmatched. Germline V gives CDR1 KGHSH, CDR2 LQKENI. Written as DNA, the CDR3 is TGTGCCAGCTCATCGAAGGGACAGGGAAGCTATGGCTACACCTTC. It translates to CASSSKGQGSYGYTF.

The CDR3 sequence is CASSFRGYEQYF. CDR3 DNA: TGTGCCAGCAGTTTCAGGGGGTACGAGCAGTACTTC. This rearrangement joins TRBV28 to TRBJ2-7; 7 bases fit TRBD1. Germline lookup yields CDR1 MDHEN and CDR2 SYDVKM. The V segment lost 3 bases and the J segment 4 bases; nucleotides outside the gene matches: 0. This CDR3 has 12 residues. The whole variable domain, remainder taken from reference TRBV28 and TRBJ2-7, is DVKVTQSSRYLVKRTGEKVFLECVQDMDHENMFWYRQDPGLGLRLIYFSYDVKMKEKGDIPEGYSVSREKKERFSLILESASTNQTSMYLCASSFRGYEQYFGPGTRLTVT.

The chain couples TRBV15 to TRBJ1-2, with D unclear. Germline-derived CDR1 and CDR2 are LNHNV and YYDKDF (reference sequence). The CDR3 contains 12 residues. Trimming took 0 bases from V and 7 from J, leaving 6 bases between them. The CDR3 sequence: CATSRDGTGYTF. Written as DNA, the CDR3 is TGTGCCACCAGCAGAGATGGCACTGGCTACACCTTC.

The rearrangement uses TRBV24-1 and TRBJ2-7; D is perhaps TRBD2 (6 bases). The V end was cut by 1 base, the J end by 0 bases, with 12 bases between. This CDR3 is built from 16 residues. Germline-derived CDR1 and CDR2 are KGHDR and SFDVKD. The CDR3 region is CATSDLTQGGSYEQYF. In DNA form, the CDR3 reads TGTGCCACCAGTGATTTAACGCAGGGAGGCTCCTACGAGCAGTACTTC.

The rearrangement links TRBV7-9 to TRBJ1-1; no clear D gene. The CDR3 sequence is 16 residues long. Deletions cut 4 bases from V and 0 bases from J, with 15 bases between. The germline V gene has CDR1 SEHNR and CDR2 FQNEAQ (reference sequence). CDR3 sequence: CASSSYLISMNTEAFF. The CDR3 DNA is TGTGCCAGCAGCTCTTACCTCATTAGCATGAACACTGAAGCTTTCTTT.